This T cell receptor (beta chain) was obtained from a study of blood T cells in healthy people across ages (dated by TCRdb to the mid-2010s). For the wider study: In model experiments, roughly one uniquely barcoded TCR beta cDNA molecule per two T cells was captured by template switching. The study measured age-related changes in TCR beta repertoire diversity using deep sequencing normalized with unique cDNA molecular identifiers. Four age groups were formed from the donors: young (average approximately 15 years), middle-aged (just under 40), aged (about 62) and long-lived (around 80). To avoid experimental bias, donors of different ages were randomly spread across the sequencing lanes. The study analyzed two additional independent replicas of 1 million unique cDNA reads from the same blood draw for two donors, one aged 18 to 30 and one aged 80 or older.

The library was built by means of 5' RACE. The sample was run on an Illumina HiSeq 2500. The second PCR ran for roughly 7 to 11 cycles and used a J-beta primer mix along with a sample-barcoded 5' primer. A template-switch 5' adaptor carrying 12 random nucleotides introduced a unique molecular identifier onto each TCR beta cDNA molecule. Each sample yielded at least 2.5 million CDR3-containing paired-end reads. First-strand cDNA synthesis was performed from all RNA using the Mint cDNA synthesis kit, with priming by a TRBC-specific oligonucleotide. Following uracil-DNA glycosylase treatment, a first 18-cycle PCR with universal primers M1SS and BC2_uni_R was performed on all cDNA. The study's own analysis went as follows. For normalization, 1 million high-quality reads were randomly selected from each sample, with every read carrying a distinct molecular identifier. Reads sharing molecular identifiers were discarded rather than binned into consensus sequences. MiTCR, with a Q25 quality threshold and the strictest error-elimination algorithm, was used for CDR3 identification, clonotype clustering and error correction. A nonparametric unseen species model with Euler transformation was used to estimate lower-bound total TCR beta diversity. Starting from the raw public reads, TCRdb applied fastp trimming at Q25, assembled clones with MiXCR and retained in-frame beta chains. Every CDR3 protein is listed once, alongside the most common genes and DNA of its rows. These V and J calls originate from TCRdb's pipeline instead of the authors' own analysis. The sample table holds around 580,000 distinct CDR3 sequences, of which roughly 43% were seen once. The ten largest clones take up 20% to 25% of the sample.

The donors were 40 or so Caucasian individuals from Russia, aged roughly 6 to 100 years, who were systemically healthy. Each donor gave approximately 9.3 milliliters of peripheral blood, collected into EDTA-treated Vacutainer tubes. Ficoll-Paque density-gradient centrifugation was used to isolate PBMCs, with at least 6.5 million per sample. Trizol reagent was used to extract total RNA from the PBMCs, yielding at least 5 micrograms per sample. The percentages of naive CD45RAhigh/CD27high T cells were determined by flow cytometry on a PBMC aliquot from every donor. To note about this clonotype: Its specific antigen is unknown. The input lacks base qualities; no much larger clone sits a single base away.

Per the germline V gene (reference sequence), SGHKS is the CDR1 and YYEKEE is the CDR2. V has 4 bases trimmed and J has 13 bases trimmed; junction bases matching no gene number 16. The CDR3 measures 15 amino acids from cysteine to phenylalanine. The read is trimmed to its CDR3 DNA, 45 bases read in frame from base 1. Study-wide conclusions, independent of this receptor: As age increased, observed TCR beta diversity per million T cells dropped in a roughly linear way, and a significant reduction was already evident by age approximately 40. Compared with the aged group, the long-lived group had more naive CD4+ T cells, fewer expanded clones and increased TCR diversity, a pattern suggesting age selection. The CMV infection status of donors was not known, potentially confounding age-related changes in expanded clonotypes. A strong correlation was found between observed TCR beta diversity and the percentage of naive T cells measured by flow cytometry. Estimates of total diversity based on one million sequenced T cells were considered lower bounds and underestimates. Conclusive comparison of naive and antigen-experienced compartments was prevented by the profiling of bulk unsorted PBMCs.

The chain employs TRBV5-5 and TRBJ2-1; 8 central nucleotides agree with TRBD1. This TCR was recovered from a man older than 75 in good health. Sequencing was carried out using blood. The DNA reads as follows: TGTGCCAGCAGCCGTCTGACAGGGGAGCAAGAGACCCAGTTCTTC. The translation is CASSRLTGEQETQFF.